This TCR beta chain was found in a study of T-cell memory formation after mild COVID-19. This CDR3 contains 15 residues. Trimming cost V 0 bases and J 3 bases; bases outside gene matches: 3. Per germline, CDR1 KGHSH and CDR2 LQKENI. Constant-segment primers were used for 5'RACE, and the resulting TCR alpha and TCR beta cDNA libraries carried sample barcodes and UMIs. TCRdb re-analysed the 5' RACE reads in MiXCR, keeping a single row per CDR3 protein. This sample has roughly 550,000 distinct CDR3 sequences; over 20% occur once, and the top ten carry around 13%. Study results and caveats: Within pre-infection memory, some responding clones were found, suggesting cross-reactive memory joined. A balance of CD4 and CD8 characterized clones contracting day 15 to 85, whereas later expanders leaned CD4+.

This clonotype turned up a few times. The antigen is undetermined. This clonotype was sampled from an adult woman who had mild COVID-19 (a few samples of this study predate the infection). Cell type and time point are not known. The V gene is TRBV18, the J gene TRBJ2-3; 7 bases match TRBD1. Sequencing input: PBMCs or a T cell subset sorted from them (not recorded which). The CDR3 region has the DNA TGTGCCAGCTCACCACCGCACAGGGGTACAGATACGCAGTATTTT. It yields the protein CASSPPHRGTDTQYF.